This T cell receptor (beta chain) comes out of a study of blood T cell repertoires in COVID-19. Overall study: From the United States, Italy and Spain came samples of acute and convalescent COVID-19.

Germline lookup yields CDR1 MNHEY and CDR2 SVGAGI. The ends were cut back, 6 bases at V and 2 bases at J, with 15 bases in the middle. The length of the CDR3 is 15 residues. Some clones are missing from TCRdb's copy, which holds only in-frame ones; the method was immunoSEQ multiplex PCR. The profile shows a few hundred thousand clones, around 84% of them singletons. The material sequenced was peripheral blood. The chain employs TRBV6-5 and TRBJ2-3, with D perhaps matching TRBD2 (6 bases). The sequence was collected from a woman aged 18-29 years with acute or convalescent COVID-19. CDR3 in amino acids: CASRRTGVNTDTQYF. CDR3 in DNA: TGTGCCAGCAGGAGAACGGGGGTAAACACAGATACGCAGTATTTT.